Presented here are 31 T cell receptor beta chains from one specimen sequenced in a study of identical twins. From the 5' RACE reads, TCRdb called clonotypes with MiXCR, one entry per CDR3 protein. The sample lists about 920,000 distinct CDR3 sequences; approximately 13% were seen once. These same data were also listed under a study on yellow fever vaccine responses in identical twins.

Sample: PBMCs. Source of these receptors: a woman aged 18-35 years in good health.

This chain uses TRBV7-9 with TRBJ2-5; D remains unclear. Deletions cut 5 bases from V and 1 base from J, with 8 bases between. CDR1 is SEHNR, CDR2 FQNEAQ, per germline (reference sequence). The CDR3 spans 13 residues. The DNA of the CDR3 is TGTGCCAGCAGCCGCCCCTCCCAAGAGACCCAGTACTTC. This encodes CASSRPSQETQYF.

This clonotype has a handful of counts. The rearrangement uses TRBV7-9 and TRBJ2-1, with 7 bases fitting TRBD2. J lost 2 bases, V lost 5 bases, and 9 bases had no gene match. The germline gives CDR1 SEHNR, CDR2 FQNEAQ (reference sequence). The CDR3 consists of 16 residues. The CDR3 here is CASSLGEGLTYNEQFF. DNA for the CDR3: TGTGCCAGCAGCCTCGGGGAGGGGTTAACCTACAATGAGCAGTTCTTC.

This clonotype was seen many times. The chain combines TRBV6-1 with TRBJ1-1, with TRBD1 as a possible D gene (5 bases). V was cut by 6 bases and J by 1 base, with 12 bases left in between. The V gene's germline CDR1 is MNHNS and CDR2 SASEGT. The CDR3 is 14 residues long. DNA for the CDR3: TGTGCCAGCAGGCGCGCCCAGGGGAACACTGAAGCTTTCTTT. The encoded protein is CASRRAQGNTEAFF.

This clonotype occurred a few times. The chain recombines TRBV4-2 with TRBJ2-1; D might be TRBD2 (6 bases). The CDR3 sequence is 16 residues long. V lost 0 bases to trimming and J lost 3 bases, with 12 bases between them. Per the germline V gene, CDR1 is LGHNA and CDR2 is YNFKEQ. The CDR3, as DNA: TGTGCCAGCAGCCAAGATCTTTGGAGGGACTACAATGAGCAGTTCTTC. Its protein product is CASSQDLWRDYNEQFF.

The chain couples TRBV6-1 to TRBJ2-1; 12 bases map to TRBD2. This CDR3 is 16 amino acids long. V shed 7 bases and J 4 bases; nucleotides not matched to a gene: 8. Germline V gene data show CDR1 as MNHNS and CDR2 as SASEGT. The CDR3 region is CASTPGTSGPYNEQFF. CDR3 sequence (DNA): TGTGCCAGCACCCCCGGGACTAGCGGGCCTTACAATGAGCAGTTCTTC.

This clonotype came up many times. This chain connects TRBV4-1 to TRBJ2-1; D may match TRBD1 or TRBD2 (6 bases each). CDR3 length equals 16 residues. The V and J ends lost 0 bases and 4 bases respectively, with 13 bases between them. Germline V gene sequence: CDR1 MGHRA, CDR2 YSYEKL. This chain's CDR3 is CASSQEPGAAYNEQFF. CDR3 coding DNA: TGCGCCAGCAGCCAAGAGCCGGGGGCCGCGTACAATGAGCAGTTCTTC.

The chain employs TRBV28 and TRBJ2-6; no reliable D call. The germline V gene has CDR1 MDHEN and CDR2 SYDVKM. This CDR3 region has 17 residues. V gave up 3 bases and J gave up 0 bases, with 12 bases separating them. The CDR3 sequence: CASSFVLGISGANVLTF. The CDR3 nucleotides are TGTGCCAGCAGTTTCGTGCTCGGCATCTCTGGGGCCAACGTCCTGACTTTC.

A few counts support this clonotype. V gene TRBV29-1 combines with J gene TRBJ1-1; no reliable D call. Germline loops: CDR1 SQVTM, CDR2 ANQGSEA. The CDR3 sequence is 14 residues long. The V end lost 6 bases, the J end lost 0 bases, and 14 bases lay between the germline ends. The CDR3 loop is CSVQGRQLNTEAFF. As DNA, the CDR3 is TGCAGCGTCCAAGGGAGGCAGTTGAACACTGAAGCTTTCTTT.

The chain joins TRBV9 to TRBJ2-7; D is tentatively TRBD1 or TRBD2 (5 bases each). Per germline, CDR1 SGDLS and CDR2 YYNGEE. The length of the CDR3 is 13 residues. The V end was cut by 2 bases, the J end by 6 bases, with 12 bases between. CDR3 residues: CASSVGTGLEQYF. CDR3 in DNA: TGTGCCAGCAGCGTGGGGACCGGTCTCGAGCAGTACTTC.

This chain uses TRBV5-4 with TRBJ2-2; no clear D. Trimming took off 4 bases at V and 6 bases at J, with 7 bases between the two ends. The CDR3 totals 12 residues. Germline lookup yields CDR1 SGHNT and CDR2 YYREEE (reference sequence). CDR3 loop: CASSEAAGELFF. The CDR3 nucleotides read TGTGCCAGCAGCGAGGCAGCCGGGGAGCTGTTTTTT.

This clonotype has more than one count but fewer than ten. The chain combines TRBV14 with TRBJ2-4; D is undetermined. V shed 4 bases and J shed 5 bases, with 9 bases lying between them. This CDR3 region has 13 residues. Germline CDR1 and CDR2: SGHDN and FVKESK. Here the CDR3 DNA reads TGTGCCAGCAGCCTAACGGACCAAAACATTCAGTACTTC. Its translation is CASSLTDQNIQYF.

This clonotype was seen at least ten times. The rearrangement links TRBV6-5 to TRBJ2-2; D is tentatively TRBD1 or TRBD2 (5 bases each). Germline assignment: CDR1 MNHEY and CDR2 SVGAGI. Trimming shortened V by 6 bases and J by 4 bases, and 12 bases separated the two germline ends. The CDR3 has 14 amino acids. CDR3 residues: CASRLVGGTGELFF. CDR3 sequence (DNA): TGTGCCAGCAGACTCGTTGGGGGCACCGGGGAGCTGTTTTTT.

The chain carries TRBV5-1 and TRBJ1-1, with 8 nucleotides matching TRBD1. Trimming at V came to 4 bases and at J to 6 bases, leaving 11 bases not matched to a gene. This CDR3 has 15 amino acids. In germline, CDR1 is SGHRS, CDR2 YFSETQ. The CDR3 DNA follows: TGCGCCAGCAGCCTGTTTACAGGGGGACTTTCTGAAGCTTTCTTT. As protein: CASSLFTGGLSEAFF. Complete variable domain (other parts from reference TRBV5-1 and TRBJ1-1): KAGVTQTPRYLIKTRGQQVTLSCSPISGHRSVSWYQQTPGQGLQFLFEYFSETQRNKGNFPGRFSGRQFSNSRSEMNVSTLELGDSALYLCASSLFTGGLSEAFFGQGTRLTVV.

The chain has TRBV12-3 or TRBV12-4 and TRBJ2-3, with D possibly being TRBD2 (6 bases). The V gene lost 6 bases and the J gene lost 8 bases, with 18 bases spanning the gap. The CDR3 totals 14 residues. The CDR3 region has the DNA TGTGCCAGCAGACGTCCGGGCGGGGCCGGTACGCAGTATTTT. Amino acids: CASRRPGGAGTQYF.

About this clonotype itself: This may stem from a read error, because a much larger clone lies one nucleotide away. The V call is TRBV2, the J call TRBJ2-1; D gene uncertain. CDR3 length: 10 amino acids. Germline V gene sequence: CDR1 SNHLY, CDR2 FYNNEI. The CDR3 region has the DNA TGTGCCACCCTAAACAATGAGAAGTTCTTC. Translated: CATLNNEKFF.

This clonotype was counted ten times or more. The chain joins TRBV7-9 to TRBJ2-3; no clear D gene. Germline V gives CDR1 SEHNR, CDR2 FQNEAQ (reference sequence). Trimming took 5 bases from V and 6 from J, leaving 12 bases between them. The CDR3 consists of 13 residues. The CDR3 here is CASSIDPRDTQYF. CDR3 coding DNA: TGTGCCAGCAGCATAGACCCACGGGATACGCAGTATTTT. The whole variable domain, filled in from reference TRBV7-9 and TRBJ2-3, reads DTGVSQNPRHKITKRGQNVTFRCDPISEHNRLYWYRQTLGQGPEFLTYFQNEAQLEKSRLLSDRFSAERPKGSFSTLEIQRTEQGDSAMYLCASSIDPRDTQYFGPGTRLTVL.

This clonotype has a count of ten or more. The chain recombines TRBV28 with TRBJ2-5; D might be TRBD1 or TRBD2, each matching 6 bases. CDR1 MDHEN and CDR2 SYDVKM come from the germline V gene. CDR3 length: 15 residues. Trimming took 6 bases from V and 1 from J, leaving 15 bases between them. The CDR3, as DNA: TGTGCCAGCAGCATCGGGGGCGATTTCCAAGAGACCCAGTACTTC. This sequence encodes CASSIGGDFQETQYF.

This clonotype was recorded at least ten times. The chain employs TRBV4-1 and TRBJ2-4; 12 positions match TRBD2. The V gene's germline CDR1 is MGHRA and CDR2 YSYEKL. Losses at the gene ends were 1 base for V and 6 bases for J; bases not matched to a gene: 7. CDR3 length: 17 amino acids. CDR3 amino acids: CASSQGLAGGRGNIQYF. The CDR3 region has the DNA TGCGCCAGCAGCCAAGGCCTAGCGGGGGGGCGGGGAAACATTCAGTACTTC.

The chain carries TRBV21-1 and TRBJ2-7; TRBD2 was called by the table and not checked on the DNA. TRBV21-1 counts as a pseudogene. The CDR3 is 16 amino acids. CDR3 coding DNA: TGTGCCAGCAGCAAAGGAACAGCCTCCCCCTCCTACGAGCAGTACTTC. It translates to CASSKGTASPSYEQYF.

The chain carries TRBV10-3 and TRBJ2-2, with D unclear. The CDR3 is made up of 13 amino acids. V lost 2 bases and J lost 5, with 6 bases in between. Per germline, CDR1 ENHRY and CDR2 SYGVKD. In nucleotides, the CDR3 is TGTGCCATCAGTGAGGGTCAGACCGGGGAGCTGTTTTTT. As protein: CAISEGQTGELFF.

The V call is TRBV20-1, the J call TRBJ2-1; 10 positions agree with TRBD2. The CDR3 runs 13 residues. The germline V gene has CDR1 DFQATT and CDR2 SNEGSKA (reference sequence). V shed 4 bases and J 7 bases; nucleotides not matched to a gene: 4. CDR3 bases: TGCAGTGCTACTCTAGCGGGAGTAAATGAGCAGTTCTTC. It encodes CSATLAGVNEQFF.

The chain links TRBV6-1 to TRBJ2-2; D perhaps matches TRBD1 (5 bases). The CDR3 has 14 amino acids. The V and J ends lost 9 bases and 2 bases respectively, with 13 bases between them. CDR1 is MNHNS, CDR2 SASEGT, per germline. Here the CDR3 DNA reads TGTGCCAGTCAGGGTCCCCAAAACACCGGGGAGCTGTTTTTT. Translated, it gives CASQGPQNTGELFF.

This clonotype was observed a few times. The CDR3 protein is CASSSLRGRDYTGELFF. As DNA, the CDR3 is TGTGCCAGCAGCTCACTCAGAGGGCGGGATTACACCGGGGAGCTGTTTTTT. The genes are TRBV7-9 and TRBJ2-2, with D perhaps TRBD2 (6 bases). The CDR3 is 17 residues long. CDR1 and CDR2 from the germline V gene are SEHNR and FQNEAQ (reference sequence). V was cut by 4 bases and J by 3 bases, with 18 bases left in between.

The chain combines TRBV20-1 with TRBJ2-5; the D is unclear. This CDR3 is built from 14 residues. The germline V gene has CDR1 DFQATT and CDR2 SNEGSKA (reference sequence). Between the trimmed V and J ends, which lost 2 bases and 4 bases, there was a span of 14 bases. The CDR3 DNA reads as TGCAGTGCTAGACCCCGGGTCGGTGGAGAGACCCAGTACTTC. It yields the protein CSARPRVGGETQYF.

This clonotype has ten or more counts. The chain combines TRBV4-1 with TRBJ2-7; 7 bases fit TRBD1. Germline CDR1 reads MGHRA; CDR2 reads YSYEKL. CDR3 length equals 14 residues. V gave up 4 bases and J gave up 2 bases; unmatched junction bases: 5. CDR3 region: CASSLRTGPYEQYV. The CDR3 nucleotides read TGCGCCAGCAGCCTACGGACAGGACCCTACGAGCAGTACGTC.

This clonotype showed up just a few times. The V and J genes are TRBV6-1 and TRBJ2-2; D possibly corresponds to TRBD1 (5 bases). This CDR3 spans 15 amino acids. Between the trimmed V and J ends, which lost 4 bases and 5 bases, there was a span of 14 bases. Germline-derived CDR1 and CDR2 are MNHNS and SASEGT. The CDR3 DNA reads as TGTGCCAGCAGTGTCCCCCCAGGGATGACCGGGGAGCTGTTTTTT. It is translated as CASSVPPGMTGELFF.

This clonotype occurred a few times. This chain connects TRBV4-1 to TRBJ2-4; no clear D gene. Trimming left V 0 bases short and J 0 bases short, with 9 bases between. Germline CDR1 reads MGHRA; CDR2 reads YSYEKL. This CDR3 contains 16 residues. In nucleotides, the CDR3 is TGCGCCAGCAGCCAAGAAACAGATTTAGCCAAAAACATTCAGTACTTC. Translating gives CASSQETDLAKNIQYF.

The chain carries TRBV10-3 and TRBJ1-6, with D hard to call. V lost 2 bases and J lost 5, with 7 bases in between. The CDR3 loop spans 14 amino acids. Germline V gene data show CDR1 as ENHRY and CDR2 as SYGVKD. CDR3 region: CAISERENNSPLHF. The CDR3 region has the DNA TGTGCCATCAGTGAGCGGGAAAATAATTCACCCCTCCACTTT.

On this clonotype: The limits of the CDR3 on the DNA are not certain, so only TCRdb's listed CDR3 is given. The V and J genes are TRBV28 and TRBJ2-2. The CDR3 is 14 amino acids in total, end residues counted. The germline CDR1 and CDR2 sequences are MDHEN and SYDVKM. The CDR3 sequence is CASSQDTGAGSCFF.

A few counts support this clonotype. The V call is TRBV6-5, the J call TRBJ2-1; perhaps TRBD2 as D (5 bases). The CDR3 spans 14 residues. With 2 bases removed from V and 5 bases from J, the gap between germline ends came to 10 bases. Germline lookup yields CDR1 MNHEY and CDR2 SVGAGI. The CDR3 region has the DNA TGTGCCAGCAGTTACACCGACTACCACAATGAGCAGTTCTTC. The encoded protein is CASSYTDYHNEQFF.

The chain carries TRBV6-2 or TRBV6-3 and TRBJ2-5, with TRBD1 matching 7 bases. The CDR3 runs 18 residues. V lost 6 bases to trimming and J lost 3 bases; unmatched junction nucleotides: 19. Per the germline V gene, CDR1 is MNHEY and CDR2 is SVGEGT. This CDR3 reads CASRDALRQGPFKETQYF. For the CDR3, the DNA is TGTGCCAGCAGAGACGCTCTCCGACAGGGCCCTTTTAAAGAGACCCAGTACTTC.